Listed here are 8 T cell receptor beta chains from one sample, sequenced in a study of blood T cell repertoires in COVID-19 (dated by TCRdb to about 2020). Libraries were prepared through the immunoSEQ multiplex PCR assay. As stored in TCRdb, this immuneACCESS dataset retains in-frame rearrangements with V and J assigned. A fraction of the clones does not appear; measured against another copy, unresolved V genes explain less than half of the discrepancy, and the remainder lacks a known reason. For this sample there are 200,000 to 250,000 clones; about 86% appear just once. The ten largest clones take up approximately 1.3% of the sample. The source material was PBMCs or T cells enriched from blood (not recorded which). All receptors come from a woman between 35 and 50 years old with acute COVID-19.

The chain is built from TRBV15 and TRBJ2-1; 12 bases align to TRBD2. From germline, CDR1 is LNHNV and CDR2 YYDKDF (reference sequence). Trimming took 9 bases from V and 8 from J; bases not matched to a gene: 17. This CDR3 has 17 amino acids. The chain's CDR3 is CATSPVGGLAGRYEQFF. The CDR3 DNA reads as TGTGCCACATCCCCAGTCGGTGGACTAGCGGGAAGGTATGAGCAGTTCTTC.

This chain links TRBV7-2 with TRBJ1-3; 7 bases are a match to TRBD1. Trimming took 3 bases from V and 2 from J; bases not matched to a gene: 4. Per the germline V gene, CDR1 is SGHTA and CDR2 is FQGNSA. The CDR3 consists of 15 residues. Here the CDR3 DNA reads TGTGCCAGCAGCTTTCGACAGGGAGCTGGAAACACCATATATTTT. It yields the protein CASSFRQGAGNTIYF.

This sequence joins TRBV11-1 and TRBJ2-1, with a tentative D call TRBD2 (6 bases). This CDR3 region has 16 residues. Trimming pared 3 bases from V and 0 bases from J, leaving 12 bases between. Germline V gene lookup returns CDR1 SGHAT and CDR2 FQDESV (reference sequence). The CDR3 DNA is TGTGCCAGCAGCTTTAGCGGTCCTAGCTCCTACAATGAGCAGTTCTTC. Translation gives CASSFSGPSSYNEQFF.

The chain uses TRBV6-5 and TRBJ2-1, with TRBD2 identical over 10 bases. Germline V CDR1 and CDR2: MNHEY, SVGAGI. The CDR3 length is 15 residues. Trimming at V came to 6 bases and at J to 6 bases, leaving 8 bases not matched to a gene. CDR3 coding DNA: TGTGCCAGCAGGAACTCGGGACTAGCGAGCAATGAGCAGTTCTTC. It codes for CASRNSGLASNEQFF.

This clone was picked up one time. The chain has TRBV5-1 and TRBJ2-6; D might be TRBD1 (6 bases). The germline V gene has CDR1 SGHRS and CDR2 YFSETQ. The CDR3 covers 16 residues. V lost 4 bases and J lost 0, with 11 bases in between. The CDR3 DNA is TGCGCCAGCAGCAATTACAGGGACTCTGGGGCCAACGTCCTGACTTTC. It codes for CASSNYRDSGANVLTF.

This chain uses TRBV2 with TRBJ2-3, with no clear D. The V gene lost 5 bases and the J gene lost 0 bases, with 9 bases spanning the gap. CDR1 SNHLY and CDR2 FYNNEI come from the germline V gene. This CDR3 spans 14 amino acids. CDR3 nucleotides: TGTGCCAGCAGTCCGTATACTAGCACAGATACGCAGTATTTT. This codes for CASSPYTSTDTQYF. The variable domain in full, with the rest retrieved from reference TRBV2 and TRBJ2-3, is EPEVTQTPSHQVTQMGQEVILRCVPISNHLYFYWYRQILGQKVEFLVSFYNNEISEKSEIFDDQFSVERPDGSNFTLKIRSTKLEDSAMYFCASSPYTSTDTQYFGPGTRLTVL.

The rearrangement joins TRBV12-3 or TRBV12-4 to TRBJ1-5, with a possible D match to TRBD1 (5 bases). The CDR3 spans 12 residues. V was pared by 6 bases and J by 6 bases, with 9 bases between. This CDR3 reads CASRGRGQPQHF. DNA of the CDR3: TGTGCCAGCAGGGGGCGAGGTCAGCCCCAGCATTTT.

The chain links TRBV5-6 to TRBJ1-1; D is ambiguous. The germline V and J ends were trimmed by 0 bases and 6 bases, with 6 bases remaining between them. CDR1 is SGHDT and CDR2 is YYEEEE in the germline V gene. This CDR3 is built from 12 residues. Here the CDR3 DNA reads TGTGCCAGCAGCTTGGTTACAGCTGAAGCTTTCTTT. Its protein is CASSLVTAEAFF.